This T cell receptor beta chain was found in a study of cytomegalovirus exposure and HLA in healthy donors. CDR1 is WSHSY, CDR2 SAAADI, per germline. J was trimmed by 3 bases and V by 5 bases; bases with no gene match: 3. This CDR3 is built from 13 residues. In regard to this clone: Antigen: not known.

Use of 60 Vbeta and 13 Jbeta primers characterized the PCR. Libraries were prepared by immunoSEQ multiplex PCR; TCRdb keeps only in-frame clonotypes and omits some of them. Of about 140,000 clones listed, around 84% are singletons. Study conclusions and caveats: A later analysis linked a missense variant in DCLRE1C to the trimming of TCR beta V and J genes.

The rearrangement joins TRBV10-2 to TRBJ2-5; TRBD1 aligns across 7 bases. The sequence came from a man between 50 and 59 years old in good health and CMV-seronegative. Sequenced material: PBMCs. The CDR3, as DNA: TGCGCCAGCAGTTTTGACAGGGAAGAGACCCAGTACTTC. It is translated as CASSFDREETQYF.